The clone carrying this TCR beta chain was picked up a small number of times. These data originate in a study of CD8 T cells in Susac syndrome. With random hexamers, reverse transcription was performed on about 0.5 to 1 ug of RNA. TCRdb reanalysed the immunoSEQ multiplex PCR reads using MiXCR and keeps one entry per CDR3 protein. There are under 85,000 distinct CDR3 sequences in the sample; 94% occur only once, and under 1% lies in the top ten. The CDR3 totals 17 residues. V was shortened by 5 bases and J by 3 bases, with 23 bases between the two germline ends. CDR1 LGHDT and CDR2 YNNKEL come from the germline V gene (reference sequence).

Specimen: CD8+ T cells from PBMCs. The clonotype was recovered from a human donor with Susac syndrome. The chain has TRBV3-1 and TRBJ2-7; TRBD1 might be the D (6 bases). The CDR3: CASSALDSRTEFYEQYF. CDR3 bases: TGTGCCAGCAGCGCATTGGATTCACGGACAGAGTTCTACGAGCAGTACTTC.